One sample yielded the 15 T cell receptor beta chains listed below, sequenced in a study of T cell clones after liver transplantation. Generated by immunoSEQ multiplex PCR, the TCRdb table keeps only in-frame clones and is missing some. Of 68,000 or so clones listed, 80% are singletons. The starting material was CD4+ T cells from blood, obtained before liver transplant. Receptors were obtained from a human donor who received a liver transplant.

The gene calls are TRBV5-5 and TRBJ2-7, with 10 nucleotides matching TRBD2. There are 14 residues in the CDR3. From germline, CDR1 is SGHKS and CDR2 YYEKEE (reference sequence). After removal of 4 bases from V and 5 bases from J, the junction contained 6 bases not matched to a gene. In nucleotides, the CDR3 is TGTGCCAGCAGCGTTAGCGGGAGGATCAACGAGCAGTACTTC. Translated, it gives CASSVSGRINEQYF. Together with reference TRBV5-5 and TRBJ2-7, the CDR3 gives the full variable domain: DAGVTQSPTHLIKTRGQQVTLRCSPISGHKSVSWYQQVLGQGPQFIFQYYEKEERGRGNFPDRFSARQFPNYSSELNVNALLLGDSALYLCASSVSGRINEQYFGPGTRLTVT.

The J gene is TRBJ2-6, the V gene TRBV7-8; 8 bases agree with TRBD1. The V and J ends lost 5 bases and 1 base, in that order; junction bases with no gene match: 7. CDR1 is SGHVS and CDR2 is FQNEAQ in the germline V gene. This CDR3 is built from 17 residues. The CDR3 DNA reads as TGTGCCAGCAGCGGCGGACAGGGAAAATCTGGGGCCAACGTCCTGACTTTC. Translated: CASSGGQGKSGANVLTF. The whole variable domain, filled in from reference TRBV7-8 and TRBJ2-6, reads GAGVSQSPRYKVAKRGQDVALRCDPISGHVSLFWYQQALGQGPEFLTYFQNEAQLDKSGLPSDRFFAERPEGSVSTLKIQRTQQEDSAVYLCASSGGQGKSGANVLTFGAGSRLTVL.

This chain joins TRBV2 and TRBJ1-1; the D gene is possibly TRBD1 (5 bases). Trimming pared 1 base from V and 5 bases from J, leaving 8 bases between. Germline loops: CDR1 SNHLY, CDR2 FYNNEI. The CDR3 has 13 amino acids. This chain's CDR3 is CASSEGRGTEAFF. CDR3 sequence (DNA): TGTGCCAGCAGTGAAGGACGGGGGACTGAAGCTTTCTTT.

The rearrangement uses TRBV11-2 and TRBJ2-5; 9 bases map to TRBD1. This CDR3 contains 14 residues. Trimming took 2 bases from V and 5 from J; bases not matched to a gene: 3. The germline CDR1 and CDR2 sequences are SGHAT and FQNNGV. In DNA form, the CDR3 reads TGTGCCAGCAGCTTATCGGGACAGGGCGAGACCCAGTACTTC. This gives the protein CASSLSGQGETQYF.

J is TRBJ2-3 and V is TRBV18, with 9 bases matching TRBD1. The V gene's germline CDR1 is KGHSH and CDR2 LQKENI. The V segment lost 3 bases and the J segment 4 bases; nucleotides outside the gene matches: 2. This CDR3 is built from 14 residues. The CDR3, as DNA: TGTGCCAGCTCACCGGGACAGGGCTCAGATACGCAGTATTTT. Its protein is CASSPGQGSDTQYF.

This clone was found a few times. The chain has TRBV28 and TRBJ1-2; 7 nucleotides align to TRBD1. Germline values: CDR1 MDHEN, CDR2 SYDVKM. V was pared by 4 bases and J by 8 bases, with 10 bases of the junction left unmatched. This CDR3 region has 14 residues. The CDR3 sequence: CASSSPGQKRGYTF. CDR3 DNA: TGTGCCAGCAGTTCCCCGGGACAGAAGAGGGGCTACACCTTC.

This chain uses TRBV27 with TRBJ2-1; 7 bases align to TRBD1. V was pared by 7 bases and J by 7 bases, with 10 bases of the junction left unmatched. The CDR3 is 14 amino acids. CDR1 MNHEY and CDR2 SMNVEV come from the germline V gene (reference sequence). This CDR3 is CASTSLGQQNEQFF. CDR3 coding DNA: TGTGCCAGCACCTCCCTGGGACAGCAAAATGAGCAGTTCTTC.

This sequence joins TRBV27 and TRBJ1-1; perhaps TRBD1 as D (5 bases). The CDR3 is 13 residues long. V was shortened by 3 bases and J by 4 bases, with 9 bases between the two germline ends. Per germline, CDR1 MNHEY and CDR2 SMNVEV (reference sequence). CDR3 sequence: CASSFAGFTEAFF. CDR3 nucleotides: TGTGCCAGCAGTTTCGCAGGGTTCACTGAAGCTTTCTTT.

This clone is a singleton in its sample. The CDR3 bases are TGTGCCAGCAGTTTGGGAAGCACAGATACGCAGTATTTT. Its translation is CASSLGSTDTQYF. The chain couples TRBV28 to TRBJ2-3, with D uncertain. Deletions cut 3 bases from V and 0 bases from J, with 4 bases between. CDR3 length: 13 amino acids. Looked up from germline, CDR1 is MDHEN and CDR2 is SYDVKM. Supplemented by reference TRBV28 and TRBJ2-3, the full variable domain reads DVKVTQSSRYLVKRTGEKVFLECVQDMDHENMFWYRQDPGLGLRLIYFSYDVKMKEKGDIPEGYSVSREKKERFSLILESASTNQTSMYLCASSLGSTDTQYFGPGTRLTVL.

V and J are TRBV5-8 and TRBJ2-3; D gene ambiguous. The CDR3 extends over 16 amino acids. Germline CDR1 reads SGHTS; CDR2 reads YDEGEE. The V end was cut by 0 bases, the J end by 5 bases, with 16 bases between. CDR3 residues: CASSLGLLEVGDTQYF. In DNA, the CDR3 is TGTGCCAGCAGCTTGGGGCTTCTGGAAGTGGGAGATACGCAGTATTTT.

The chain carries TRBV30 and TRBJ1-3; 7 positions match TRBD1. V gave up 0 bases and J gave up 1 base; unmatched junction bases: 12. CDR1 and CDR2 from the germline V gene are GTSNPN and SVGIG (reference sequence). CDR3 length equals 18 residues. CDR3 sequence (DNA): TGTGCCTGGAGTGTACTTCCCTGGACAGGAAAATCTGGAAACACCATATATTTT. Protein: CAWSVLPWTGKSGNTIYF.

This clone was counted a few times. This chain links TRBV27 with TRBJ1-2; D might be TRBD1 (5 bases). CDR1 and CDR2 (germline): MNHEY, SMNVEV (reference sequence). V lost 4 bases and J 4 bases, leaving 16 bases between the germline ends. This CDR3 region has 15 residues. For the CDR3, the DNA is TGTGCCAGCAGTTCTCCAGGGATGGCCTTCTATGGCTACACCTTC. It specifies CASSSPGMAFYGYTF.

The chain is built from TRBV7-2 and TRBJ2-1; a possible D gene is TRBD1 (5 bases). Germline V CDR1 and CDR2: SGHTA, FQGNSA. The ends were cut back, 1 base at V and 4 bases at J, with 11 bases in the middle. CDR3 length: 15 amino acids. CDR3 amino acids: CASSLEGYPYNEQFF. The CDR3 DNA sequence: TGTGCCAGCAGCTTAGAGGGGTATCCATACAATGAGCAGTTCTTC.

This CDR3 is CASSDPGGGSNQPQHF. In DNA, the CDR3 is TGTGCCAGCAGTGACCCCGGGGGCGGTAGCAATCAGCCCCAGCATTTT. This rearrangement joins TRBV2 to TRBJ1-5, with TRBD1 as a possible D gene (6 bases). V lost 3 bases and J lost 0, with 12 bases in between. The CDR3 has 16 amino acids. Germline CDR1 SNHLY, CDR2 FYNNEI.

This chain joins TRBV5-1 and TRBJ1-4; 7 bases fit TRBD1. This CDR3 is 14 amino acids long. Germline V lookup: CDR1 SGHRS, CDR2 YFSETQ. After removal of 4 bases from V and 7 bases from J, the junction contained 7 bases not matched to a gene. The CDR3: CASSPDRAREKLFF. The CDR3 DNA reads TGCGCCAGCAGCCCAGACAGGGCGCGTGAAAAACTGTTTTTT.